Listed here is a single TCR beta chain. Its cognate antigen is unknown. This sample is drawn from a study of T cell responses to AZD1222 COVID-19 vaccine. Overall study findings and caveats: Most donors were white British, females outnumbered males, and clonal diversity was possibly underestimated.

Sequencing was performed with immunoSEQ multiplex PCR; in TCRdb, only in-frame clones are kept and a portion is missing. Of about 110,000 clones listed, about 85% were seen once; the top ten hold 3.5% to 4.5%. The CDR3 is 16 residues long. The germline gives CDR1 LGHDT, CDR2 YNNKEL (reference sequence). Between the trimmed V and J ends, which lost 4 bases and 0 bases, there was a span of 15 bases. This clonotype was sampled from an adult in good health. The specimen was peripheral blood, collected on day 0 of AZD1222 vaccination. The V gene is TRBV3-1 (or the pseudogene TRBV3-2), the J gene TRBJ1-1; TRBD1 might be the D (5 bases). The CDR3 nucleotides read TGTGCCAGCAGCCCTGGTGGGGAGGGACTGAACACTGAAGCTTTCTTT. This sequence encodes CASSPGGEGLNTEAFF.